What follows are 2 T cell receptor beta chains derived from one specimen sequenced in a study of beta chain features in type 1 diabetes. Study findings and constraints: TCRB CDR3s were moderately but significantly shorter in Type 1 diabetes patients in all four CD4+ subsets.

Their cognate antigens are unknown. Of the isolated RNA, all was reverse transcribed, and so the sequenced material was expressed TCRB transcripts. Assay: immunoSEQ multiplex PCR; the TCRdb copy retains only in-frame clones and omits some. The sample records hundreds of thousands of clones, 11% to 15% being singletons. Sequenced input: naive CD4+ T cells from blood. The receptors stem from a man younger than 35 with type 1 diabetes.

The chain uses TRBV7-9 and TRBJ2-2, with a weak D call TRBD2 (6 bases). Germline V gene sequence: CDR1 SEHNR, CDR2 FQNEAQ (reference sequence). CDR3 length: 15 amino acids. The V end lost 5 bases, the J end lost 5 bases, and 15 bases lay between the germline ends. CDR3 nucleotide sequence: TGTGCCAGCAGCAAGAGCGGACTAAAGACCGGGGAGCTGTTTTTT. Encoded protein: CASSKSGLKTGELFF.

This clone has more than one count but fewer than ten. The chain carries TRBV30 and TRBJ2-5; D uncertain. The end of the DNA is better explained by TRBJ2-7, so the J call may be wrong. The CDR3 extends over 13 amino acids. The germline CDR1 and CDR2 sequences are GTSNPN and SVGIG (reference sequence). The chain's CDR3 is CAAHHEVVDEQYF. The CDR3 DNA sequence: TGTGCGGCACACCATGAGGTTGTAGACGAGCAGTACTTC.